One sample yielded the 9 T cell receptor beta chains listed below, sequenced in a study of T cell changes during pregnancy in multiple sclerosis. The repertoire was sequenced with immunoSEQ multiplex PCR; TCRdb's copy has only in-frame clones and lacks some. The table has about 80,000 clones, roughly nine tenths seen once. This specimen consisted of peripheral blood, obtained before pregnancy. The receptors derive from a female donor with multiple sclerosis, enrolled in a pregnancy study.

This clone was seen only once. V and J are TRBV7-8 and TRBJ2-6, with D possibly matching TRBD2 (5 bases). Trimming took 7 bases from V and 0 from J, leaving 10 bases between them. Germline CDR1 SGHVS, CDR2 FQNEAQ. The CDR3 runs 15 residues. Written as DNA, the CDR3 is TGTGCCAGCACAGTAGGGAGCTCTGGGGCCAACGTCCTGACTTTC. Protein product: CASTVGSSGANVLTF.

The rearrangement uses TRBV27 and TRBJ2-7; 8 bases agree with TRBD1. Germline CDR1 and CDR2: MNHEY and SMNVEV (reference sequence). V lost 9 bases to trimming and J lost 7 bases; unmatched junction nucleotides: 8. The CDR3 has 12 amino acids. The CDR3 loop reads CASIQGAGEQYF. CDR3 sequence (DNA): TGTGCCAGTATCCAGGGGGCAGGGGAGCAGTACTTC.

The chain employs TRBV28 and TRBJ1-2; no definite D call. V lost 4 bases, J lost 0 bases, and 15 bases lay in between. CDR1 MDHEN and CDR2 SYDVKM come from the germline V gene. CDR3 size: 16 residues. The chain's CDR3 is CASSSGIGSTNYGYTF. In nucleotides, the CDR3 is TGTGCCAGCAGTTCGGGTATCGGGAGCACTAACTATGGCTACACCTTC.

The chain joins TRBV27 to TRBJ2-4; D is unresolved. Deletions cut 10 bases from V and 0 bases from J, with 4 bases between. Germline V gene data show CDR1 as MNHEY and CDR2 as SMNVEV (reference sequence). This CDR3 contains 11 residues. DNA for the CDR3: TGTGCCACCGTAGCCAAAAACATTCAGTACTTC. It specifies CATVAKNIQYF.

This clone was picked up one time. This chain connects TRBV7-2 to TRBJ2-2, with 8 bases matching TRBD2. Germline loops: CDR1 SGHTA, CDR2 FQGNSA. After removal of 4 bases from V and 7 bases from J, the junction contained 17 bases not matched to a gene. The CDR3 consists of 18 residues. CDR3 loop: CASSWTLPGGGYNGELFF. The CDR3 DNA reads TGTGCCAGCAGCTGGACTCTGCCGGGAGGGGGGTATAACGGGGAGCTGTTTTTT.

This chain links TRBV5-5 with TRBJ2-7, with D possibly matching TRBD2 (7 bases). The CDR3 loop spans 15 amino acids. Germline-derived CDR1 and CDR2 are SGHKS and YYEKEE (reference sequence). V was pared by 5 bases and J by 2 bases, with 17 bases between. CDR3 protein: CASSWGGRQTYEQYF. CDR3 in DNA: TGTGCCAGCAGTTGGGGGGGCAGGCAAACCTACGAGCAGTACTTC. The variable domain in full, with the rest retrieved from reference TRBV5-5 and TRBJ2-7, is DAGVTQSPTHLIKTRGQQVTLRCSPISGHKSVSWYQQVLGQGPQFIFQYYEKEERGRGNFPDRFSARQFPNYSSELNVNALLLGDSALYLCASSWGGRQTYEQYFGPGTRLTVT.

The gene calls are TRBV25-1 and TRBJ2-7; 7 nucleotides align to TRBD1. Losses at the gene ends were 4 bases for V and 5 bases for J; bases not matched to a gene: 11. The germline gives CDR1 MGHDK, CDR2 SYGVNS. The CDR3 length is 15 residues. Here the CDR3 reads CASSVRRQGSNEQYF. The CDR3 bases are TGTGCCAGCAGTGTACGGAGACAGGGCTCGAACGAGCAGTACTTC.

Written as DNA, the CDR3 is TGCGCCAGCAGCCACAGGGTGTCCCAGGATCCCTACGAGCAGTACTTC. Translating gives CASSHRVSQDPYEQYF. J is TRBJ2-7 and V is TRBV5-1; D is possibly TRBD1 (6 bases). V lost 4 bases, J lost 2 bases, and 19 bases lay in between. The CDR3 sequence is 16 residues long. Germline CDR1 and CDR2: SGHRS and YFSETQ.

The V call is TRBV2, the J call TRBJ2-7; the match to TRBD2 covers 7 bases. With V trimmed by 3 bases and J by 3 bases, 8 bases remained unmatched. This CDR3 has 15 residues. CDR1 and CDR2 (germline): SNHLY, FYNNEI. CDR3 loop: CASSDGGTAFYEQYF. The DNA of the CDR3 is TGTGCCAGCAGTGACGGGGGGACGGCATTCTACGAGCAGTACTTC.